This entry lists 9 T cell receptor beta chains sequenced from one sample in a study of blood T cell repertoires in COVID-19. Generated by immunoSEQ multiplex PCR, the TCRdb table keeps only in-frame clones and is missing some. The table shows 98,000 or so clones, with around 81% occurring only once. The specimen sequenced was peripheral blood. All receptors come from a woman in her 70s with acute or convalescent COVID-19.

This clone was recorded once. The V gene is TRBV25-1, the J gene TRBJ2-3; 10 nucleotides align to TRBD1. From germline, CDR1 is MGHDK and CDR2 SYGVNS. V lost 3 bases, J lost 8 bases, and 11 bases stayed unmatched. CDR3 length: 16 amino acids. CDR3 sequence reads: CASSDLEGQGKFTQYF. DNA for the CDR3: TGTGCCAGCAGTGATCTAGAGGGACAGGGGAAGTTTACGCAGTATTTT.

The chain carries TRBV28 and TRBJ2-7, with D perhaps matching TRBD2 (6 bases). Looked up from germline, CDR1 is MDHEN and CDR2 is SYDVKM. CDR3 length: 14 residues. V lost 1 base and J 1 base, leaving 8 bases between the germline ends. DNA for the CDR3: TGTGCCAGCAGTTTATCGGGGGTTTCCTACGAGCAGTACGTC. Amino acids: CASSLSGVSYEQYV.

The gene calls are TRBV11-2 and TRBJ2-3, with TRBD2 identical over 10 bases. Germline CDR1 reads SGHAT; CDR2 reads FQNNGV. J lost 1 base, V lost 1 base, and 11 bases had no gene match. CDR3 length: 19 residues. The CDR3 sequence is CASSLASGGTKVGTDTQYF. In DNA, the CDR3 is TGTGCCAGCAGCTTAGCTAGCGGGGGCACCAAGGTGGGCACAGATACGCAGTATTTT.

The gene calls are TRBV6-5 and TRBJ1-3; D perhaps matches TRBD1 (5 bases). Germline V CDR1 and CDR2: MNHEY, SVGAGI. The V and J ends lost 6 bases and 2 bases respectively, with 14 bases between them. This CDR3 region has 15 residues. The CDR3 reads CASSRSGIPGNTIYF. In nucleotides, the CDR3 is TGTGCCAGCAGCCGATCAGGGATTCCTGGAAACACCATATATTTT.

The J gene is TRBJ2-2, the V gene TRBV27; D not resolved. V dropped 5 bases and J dropped 8 bases, with 12 bases sitting between them. CDR3 length: 13 residues. The V gene's germline CDR1 is MNHEY and CDR2 SMNVEV (reference sequence). The CDR3 region is CASSPLNAGELFF. CDR3 nucleotide sequence: TGTGCCAGCAGTCCTCTAAACGCAGGGGAGCTGTTTTTT.

This clone was seen only a few times. The chain uses TRBV5-1 and TRBJ2-1; 14 bases fit TRBD2. The V and J ends lost 7 bases and 8 bases, in that order; junction bases with no gene match: 8. The CDR3 is 15 amino acids. Germline CDR1 SGHRS, CDR2 YFSETQ. The CDR3 reads CASRTSGGPGDEQFF. Here the CDR3 DNA reads TGCGCCAGCCGGACTAGCGGGGGGCCGGGCGATGAGCAGTTCTTC.

The rearrangement joins TRBV5-1 to TRBJ2-1, with TRBD1 identical over 8 bases. CDR3 length equals 16 residues. CDR1 is SGHRS, CDR2 YFSETQ, per germline. The J segment lost 10 bases and the V segment lost 2 bases, leaving 14 bases of the junction unmatched. This CDR3 is CASSFSGQGGSSEQFF. CDR3 nucleotide sequence: TGCGCCAGCAGCTTCTCCGGACAGGGTGGTTCAAGCGAGCAGTTCTTC.

The V and J genes are TRBV6-2 or TRBV6-3 and TRBJ1-2; 7 positions agree with TRBD1. V was pared by 4 bases and J by 8 bases, with 7 bases of the junction left unmatched. The CDR3 is 13 residues long. CDR1 MNHEY and CDR2 SVGEGT come from the germline V gene. In nucleotides, the CDR3 is TGTGCCAGCAGTTTCGACAGGGCGTGGGGCTACACCTTC. It yields the protein CASSFDRAWGYTF.

The rearrangement uses TRBV27 and TRBJ1-2, with D hard to call. V was trimmed by 6 bases and J by 0 bases, leaving 14 bases between them. This CDR3 is built from 15 residues. In germline, CDR1 is MNHEY, CDR2 SMNVEV (reference sequence). The chain's CDR3 is CASSARSGANYGYTF. As DNA, the CDR3 is TGTGCCAGCAGCGCCCGGTCCGGAGCTAACTATGGCTACACCTTC.